This T cell receptor beta chain was sequenced during a study of spatial heterogeneity in lung cancer. Study as a whole: Every unique TCR and UMI combination, on average, appeared more than ten times in raw reads.

Time point: sample taken at primary tumor resection. Whole RNA was taken from tumor, nontumor lung or frozen PBMC; it was then sequenced unsorted. Donation came from around 72 patients with untreated early-stage non-small cell lung cancer. Within the sample, this clonotype is medium-sized (0.01 to 0.1%). Individually, TCR cDNA molecules were each labelled with a unique molecular identifier. TCRdb passed the 5' RACE reads through MiXCR, listing each CDR3 protein once. The sample yields around 4,000 distinct CDR3 sequences, 20% to 25% seen once. The CDR3 sequence is 14 residues long. Germline CDR1 SNHLY, CDR2 FYNNEI. Trimming shortened V by 2 bases and J by 1 base, and 5 bases separated the two germline ends.

This TCR was sampled from a female donor with early-stage non-small cell lung cancer. The starting material was normal lung tissue next to the tumor, obtained at surgery. V gene TRBV2 combines with J gene TRBJ2-2; D remains ambiguous. CDR3 nucleotide sequence: TGTGCCAGCAGTGAACAGAAGAACACCGGGGAGCTGTTTTTT. This sequence encodes CASSEQKNTGELFF.